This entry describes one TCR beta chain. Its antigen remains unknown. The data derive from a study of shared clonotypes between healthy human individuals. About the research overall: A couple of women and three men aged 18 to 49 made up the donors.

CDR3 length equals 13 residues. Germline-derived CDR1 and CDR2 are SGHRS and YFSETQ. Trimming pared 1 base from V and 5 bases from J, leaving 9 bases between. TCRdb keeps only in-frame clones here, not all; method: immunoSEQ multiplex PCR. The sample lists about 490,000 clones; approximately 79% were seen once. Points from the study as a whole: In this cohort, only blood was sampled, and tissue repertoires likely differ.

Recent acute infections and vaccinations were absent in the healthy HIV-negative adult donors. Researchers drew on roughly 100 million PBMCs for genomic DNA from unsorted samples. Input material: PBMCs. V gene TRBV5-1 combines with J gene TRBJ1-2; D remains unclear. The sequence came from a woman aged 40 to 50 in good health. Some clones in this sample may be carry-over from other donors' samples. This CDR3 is CASSLTVDYGYTF. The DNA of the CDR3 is TGCGCCAGCAGCTTGACAGTAGATTATGGCTACACCTTC.